This T cell receptor beta chain was observed in a study of blood T cell repertoires in COVID-19. Study-wide background: T cells, B-cell-depleted T cells, or PBMCs provided the cDNA or gDNA that served as material.

V dropped 4 bases and J dropped 8 bases, with 19 bases sitting between them. Germline values: CDR1 SGHRS, CDR2 YFSETQ. The CDR3 contains 15 residues. Sequencing was performed with immunoSEQ multiplex PCR; in TCRdb, only in-frame clones are kept and a portion is missing. The sample consists of about 140,000 clones, roughly four fifths of them appearing once. The clonotype originates from a human donor in a cohort sampled during active COVID-19. The V and J genes are TRBV5-1 and TRBJ2-4; a possible D gene is TRBD2 (7 bases). The sample taken for sequencing was peripheral blood. This CDR3 is CASSPSGTRGDIQYF. Here the CDR3 DNA reads TGCGCCAGCAGCCCCTCCGGGACACGGGGGGACATTCAGTACTTC.